The clone carrying this TCR beta chain was observed a handful of times. This sample was included in a study of identical twins. TCRdb re-analysed the 5' RACE reads in MiXCR, keeping a single row per CDR3 protein. The sample has roughly 690,000 distinct CDR3 sequences, 5.5% to 6.5% seen once. V shed 6 bases, J shed 2 bases, and the junction held 4 bases outside the gene matches. There are 15 residues in the CDR3. The chain uses TRBV12-3 or TRBV12-4 and TRBJ1-3; 10 bases map to TRBD1. The sequenced material came from naive T cells sorted from blood. This receptor was obtained from a young man in good health. The CDR3 here is CASRIDRGPGNTIYF. CDR3 in DNA: TGTGCCAGCAGAATAGACAGGGGGCCTGGAAACACCATATATTTT.